This T cell receptor (beta chain) was identified during a study of shared clonotypes between healthy human individuals. Sequenced by immunoSEQ multiplex PCR; TCRdb stores in-frame clones only, minus some. The table records around 2.1 million clones, almost 96% of them present only once. V lost 2 bases to trimming and J lost 6 bases, with 10 bases between them. CDR3 length equals 13 residues. In germline, CDR1 is SGHNT, CDR2 YENEEA. The sequencing input was naive CD4+ T cells sorted from blood. The subset is: CD45RA+ positively selected. J is TRBJ1-2 and V is TRBV11-3, with D tentatively TRBD1 (5 bases). This sequence originates from a man between 18 and 29 years old in good health. CDR3 amino acids: CASSLSGTDGYTF. In nucleotides, the CDR3 is TGTGCCAGCAGCTTATCAGGGACGGATGGCTACACCTTC.